The 24 T cell receptor beta chains below come from one sample, sequenced in a study of identical twins. One entry per CDR3 protein, called by TCRdb with MiXCR from the 5' RACE reads. The sample includes fewer than 250,000 distinct CDR3 sequences, less than 8% of them seen just once. The data also belong to a second study, concerning yellow fever vaccine responses in identical twins.

What was sequenced was memory (CD45RO+) T cells sorted from blood. The receptors come from a woman younger than 30 in good health.

The rearrangement links TRBV18 to TRBJ2-3, with D perhaps matching TRBD1 or TRBD2 (6 bases each). The germline V gene encodes CDR1 KGHSH and CDR2 LQKENI. The V end was cut by 3 bases, the J end by 2 bases, with 15 bases between. This CDR3 has 16 amino acids. The DNA of the CDR3 is TGTGCCAGCTCACCTGTGGGGGGCACCCCCACAGATACGCAGTATTTT. This sequence encodes CASSPVGGTPTDTQYF.

This clonotype was picked up many times. The rearrangement joins TRBV10-3 to TRBJ1-2; 8 bases map to TRBD1. Per germline, CDR1 ENHRY and CDR2 SYGVKD. This CDR3 is 14 amino acids long. The J segment lost 4 bases and the V segment lost 6 bases, leaving 7 bases of the junction unmatched. The DNA for the CDR3 is TGTGCCATCAGCCCGGGACAGGCGTCCTATGGCTACACCTTC. Translating it yields CAISPGQASYGYTF.

This clonotype was observed a few times. CDR3 nucleotides: TGTGCCAGCAGCCAGAATTCCCTGGGCAACTACGAGCAGTACTTC. Its translation is CASSQNSLGNYEQYF. The chain employs TRBV11-2 and TRBJ2-7; D unclear. CDR3 length: 15 residues. The germline V gene encodes CDR1 SGHAT and CDR2 FQNNGV. The V and J ends lost 5 bases and 3 bases respectively, with 17 bases between them.

For the CDR3, the DNA is TGTGCCAGCCTGAAACAGGGGGGCACTGAAGCTTTCTTT. This sequence encodes CASLKQGGTEAFF. This chain links TRBV6-1 with TRBJ1-1, with TRBD1 matching over 8 bases. This CDR3 is built from 13 residues. J gave up 4 bases and V 8 bases, and 6 bases lay outside the gene matches. CDR1 and CDR2 from the germline V gene are MNHNS and SASEGT.

This clonotype has just a few counts. This chain links TRBV3-1 with TRBJ2-7, with 8 positions matching TRBD2. CDR1 is LGHDT, CDR2 YNNKEL, per germline (reference sequence). The V segment lost 3 bases and the J segment 6 bases; nucleotides outside the gene matches: 10. This CDR3 is built from 15 residues. In DNA form, the CDR3 reads TGTGCCAGCAGCCAGGTAGGGCGGGGGGCCGGCGAGCAGTACTTC. As protein: CASSQVGRGAGEQYF.

This clonotype was seen more than once but under ten times. This chain connects TRBV10-3 to TRBJ2-1; a possible D gene is TRBD2 (6 bases). Trimming shortened V by 1 base and J by 0 bases, and 13 bases separated the two germline ends. The CDR3 is 17 residues long. Germline V CDR1 and CDR2: ENHRY, SYGVKD. The CDR3 DNA reads TGTGCCATCAGTGAGTACGGGAGCGACACCTCCTACAATGAGCAGTTCTTC. Its translation: CAISEYGSDTSYNEQFF.

This clonotype was picked up a small number of times. The J gene is TRBJ1-4, the V gene TRBV6-1, with 7 nucleotides matching TRBD1. Germline assignment: CDR1 MNHNS and CDR2 SASEGT. J lost 2 bases, V lost 6 bases, and 3 bases had no gene match. CDR3 size: 14 residues. CDR3 sequence reads: CASRGGQTNEKLFF. For the CDR3, the DNA is TGTGCCAGCAGAGGGGGACAGACTAATGAAAAACTGTTTTTT.

This chain connects TRBV3-1 to TRBJ2-5, with 8 bases fitting TRBD2. The J segment lost 1 base and the V segment lost 1 base, leaving 14 bases of the junction unmatched. In germline, CDR1 is LGHDT, CDR2 YNNKEL (reference sequence). The CDR3 covers 19 residues. CDR3 DNA sequence: TGTGCCAGCAGCCAAGGTCCGATTCGTACTAGCGGAGCCCAAGAGACCCAGTACTTC. It codes for CASSQGPIRTSGAQETQYF.

The V and J genes are TRBV6-5 and TRBJ2-6; weak D call: TRBD1 (5 bases). The V and J ends lost 2 bases and 0 bases respectively, with 5 bases between them. The CDR3 has 15 amino acids. Germline V CDR1 and CDR2: MNHEY, SVGAGI. The CDR3 sequence is CASSYQGSGANVLTF. Written as DNA, the CDR3 is TGTGCCAGCAGTTACCAGGGCTCTGGGGCCAACGTCCTGACTTTC.

Many counts were recorded for this clonotype. V gene TRBV29-1 combines with J gene TRBJ2-1, with D possibly being TRBD1 or TRBD2 (5 bases each). The germline gives CDR1 SQVTM, CDR2 ANQGSEA. This CDR3 is 16 amino acids long. Trimming cost V 1 base and J 0 bases, with 13 bases left between them. CDR3 nucleotides: TGCAGCGTTGAAGGTTGGGCAGGGAGCTCCTACAATGAGCAGTTCTTC. Its protein is CSVEGWAGSSYNEQFF.

This clonotype was counted at least ten times. V usage is TRBV12-3 or TRBV12-4 and J usage is TRBJ1-5; TRBD1 matches at 7 bases. With 5 bases clipped from V and 2 bases from J, the junction kept 9 bases outside the gene matches. There are 16 residues in the CDR3. The CDR3 loop reads CASSEYHGTGNQPQHF. CDR3 sequence (DNA): TGTGCCAGCAGTGAATACCACGGGACAGGCAATCAGCCCCAGCATTTT.

At least ten counts were recorded for this clonotype. CDR3 sequence (DNA): TGCAGCGGCTACGGACAGGGGGGGGCCGGGGAGCTGTTTTTT. Its translation: CSGYGQGGAGELFF. The chain recombines TRBV29-1 with TRBJ2-2; 10 bases match TRBD1. The length of the CDR3 is 14 residues. The germline V gene encodes CDR1 SQVTM and CDR2 ANQGSEA. V was clipped by 7 bases and J by 6 bases; unmatched bases: 8.

The sample holds many counts of this clonotype. This CDR3 is CASRTSGNSRGTDTQYF. The DNA for the CDR3 is TGTGCCAGCAGGACTAGCGGAAACTCCCGAGGGACAGATACGCAGTATTTT. The chain carries TRBV11-1 and TRBJ2-3; 9 nucleotides agree with TRBD2. Germline lookup yields CDR1 SGHAT and CDR2 FQDESV (reference sequence). This CDR3 has 17 residues. Losses at the gene ends were 6 bases for V and 3 bases for J; bases not matched to a gene: 13.

This clonotype was detected ten times or more. V gene TRBV28 combines with J gene TRBJ2-1; perhaps TRBD1 as D (6 bases). The CDR3 is made up of 14 amino acids. The V gene's germline CDR1 is MDHEN and CDR2 SYDVKM. Trimming cost V 5 bases and J 3 bases, with 11 bases left between them. Here the CDR3 reads CASSPLQGYNEQFF. CDR3 nucleotide sequence: TGTGCCAGCAGTCCACTACAGGGCTACAATGAGCAGTTCTTC.

Many counts were recorded for this clonotype. CDR3 sequence (DNA): TGTGCCAGCAGTGAGACTAGCGGAGGGGGCAATGAGCAGTTCTTC. Translation gives CASSETSGGGNEQFF. The J gene is TRBJ2-1, the V gene TRBV6-4, with 9 bases that match TRBD2. The junction had 6 bases not matched to a gene; V was cut back by 3 bases and J by 6 bases. The CDR3 has 15 amino acids. Per the germline V gene, CDR1 is MRHNA and CDR2 is SNTAGT.

The chain couples TRBV20-1 to TRBJ1-5, with 8 nucleotides matching TRBD1. CDR3 length: 13 residues. The trim removed 6 bases at V and 5 bases at J, leaving 6 bases unmatched. Germline-derived CDR1 and CDR2 are DFQATT and SNEGSKA (reference sequence). CDR3 sequence: CSAITGGDQPQHF. In DNA form, the CDR3 reads TGCAGTGCGATTACAGGGGGGGATCAGCCCCAGCATTTT.

This clonotype was seen only a few times. The chain joins TRBV3-1 to TRBJ2-7; TRBD1 aligns across 7 bases. From germline, CDR1 is LGHDT and CDR2 YNNKEL (reference sequence). This CDR3 comprises 13 residues. V lost 1 base to trimming and J lost 12 bases; unmatched junction nucleotides: 9. CDR3: CASSQGTTGDRYF. The CDR3 DNA sequence: TGTGCCAGCAGCCAAGGAACAACAGGGGATCGGTACTTC.

In its sample, this clonotype was seen a few times. The chain joins TRBV29-1 to TRBJ2-3; 7 bases fit TRBD2. Germline V gives CDR1 SQVTM, CDR2 ANQGSEA. This CDR3 has 15 amino acids. V was pared by 1 base and J by 6 bases, with 10 bases of the junction left unmatched. This chain's CDR3 is CSVEGPAGKSDTQYF. In DNA form, the CDR3 reads TGCAGCGTTGAAGGCCCAGCGGGGAAGTCGGATACGCAGTATTTT.

V gene TRBV9 combines with J gene TRBJ2-3; 9 bases are a match to TRBD2. Germline V gene sequence: CDR1 SGDLS, CDR2 YYNGEE. The V segment lost 0 bases and the J segment 5 bases; nucleotides outside the gene matches: 16. This CDR3 has 19 amino acids. The CDR3 DNA follows: TGTGCCAGCAGCGTAGGGAATGGCGGGGGGGTTTCACAGGGAGATACGCAGTATTTT. Translation: CASSVGNGGGVSQGDTQYF.

This clonotype has at least ten counts. The chain recombines TRBV20-1 with TRBJ2-1; TRBD2 agrees at 15 bases. The CDR3 sequence is 17 residues long. V trimming: 6 bases; J trimming: 7 bases; junction bases outside the gene matches: 13. Germline CDR1 and CDR2: DFQATT and SNEGSKA (reference sequence). This chain's CDR3 is CSADPSWTSGGANEQFF. The CDR3 region has the DNA TGCAGTGCCGACCCCTCATGGACTAGCGGGGGGGCAAATGAGCAGTTCTTC.

This clonotype was seen a few times. The rearrangement links TRBV7-9 to TRBJ2-7; 7 bases line up with TRBD1. The CDR3 runs 14 residues. Trimming at V came to 5 bases and at J to 0 bases, leaving 4 bases not matched to a gene. CDR1 and CDR2 from the germline V gene are SEHNR and FQNEAQ (reference sequence). The CDR3 nucleotides read TGTGCCAGCAGCAGGGACAGCAGCTCCTACGAGCAGTACTTC. Translation gives CASSRDSSSYEQYF.

This clonotype was observed a few times. CDR3 DNA sequence: TGTGCCAGCAGTTACTCCCGGACGAGCACAGATACGCAGTATTTT. Translating it yields CASSYSRTSTDTQYF. This chain links TRBV6-5 with TRBJ2-3; D gene uncertain. V lost 0 bases, J lost 0 bases, and 7 bases lay in between. There are 15 residues in the CDR3. Germline V CDR1 and CDR2: MNHEY, SVGAGI.

This clonotype was recorded a few times. The chain couples TRBV28 to TRBJ2-7; 8 bases are a match to TRBD1. V lost 8 bases and J lost 3; bases outside the gene matches: 12. Germline values: CDR1 MDHEN, CDR2 SYDVKM. The CDR3 extends over 15 amino acids. CDR3 sequence reads: CASEGQGASYYEQYF. The DNA for the CDR3 is TGTGCCAGCGAGGGGCAGGGGGCTTCATACTACGAGCAGTACTTC. The full variable domain, in which reference TRBV28 and TRBJ2-7 provide the parts outside the CDR3, is DVKVTQSSRYLVKRTGEKVFLECVQDMDHENMFWYRQDPGLGLRLIYFSYDVKMKEKGDIPEGYSVSREKKERFSLILESASTNQTSMYLCASEGQGASYYEQYFGPGTRLTVT.

This clonotype was recorded a few times. J is TRBJ2-5 and V is TRBV6-2 or TRBV6-3; 10 bases map to TRBD1. The CDR3 runs to 17 residues. V was clipped by 0 bases and J by 0 bases; unmatched bases: 4. CDR1 and CDR2 (germline): MNHEY, SVGEGT. DNA for the CDR3: TGTGCCAGCAGTTACTCGGGGACAGGGGTGTACCAAGAGACCCAGTACTTC. Its protein product is CASSYSGTGVYQETQYF.